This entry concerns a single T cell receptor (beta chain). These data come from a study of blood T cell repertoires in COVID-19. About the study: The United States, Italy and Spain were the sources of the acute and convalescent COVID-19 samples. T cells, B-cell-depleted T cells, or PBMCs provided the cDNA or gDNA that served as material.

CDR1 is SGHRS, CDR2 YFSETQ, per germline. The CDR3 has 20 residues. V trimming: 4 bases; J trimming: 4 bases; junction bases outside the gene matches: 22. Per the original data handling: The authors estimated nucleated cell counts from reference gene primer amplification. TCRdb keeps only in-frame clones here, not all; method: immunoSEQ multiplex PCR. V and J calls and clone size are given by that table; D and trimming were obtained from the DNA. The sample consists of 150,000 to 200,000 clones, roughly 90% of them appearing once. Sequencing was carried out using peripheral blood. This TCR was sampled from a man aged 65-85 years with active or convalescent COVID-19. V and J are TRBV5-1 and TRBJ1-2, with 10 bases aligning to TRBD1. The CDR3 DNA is TGCGCCAGCAGCCGCATAGTACCGGGACAGGGGTCCTTGGGGACCTATGGCTACACCTTC. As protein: CASSRIVPGQGSLGTYGYTF.